These 30 T cell receptor beta chains were all obtained from the same sample, sequenced in a study of cytomegalovirus exposure and HLA in healthy donors. PCR involved 60 Vbeta and 13 Jbeta primers. This table comes from immunoSEQ multiplex PCR, and its TCRdb copy is limited to in-frame clones, with some not included. The sample carries under 200,000 clones, 81% recorded once. Sequencing was performed on PBMCs. These receptors all stem from a man aged 45 to 65 in good health and CMV-seropositive.

This rearrangement joins TRBV6-1 to TRBJ1-2, with D maybe TRBD1 (5 bases). This CDR3 contains 15 residues. Deletions cut 1 base from V and 3 bases from J, with 12 bases between. Germline CDR1 and CDR2: MNHNS and SASEGT. CDR3 nucleotides: TGTGCCAGCAGTGAAGGGTCAGGGCCATACTATGGCTACACCTTC. It codes for CASSEGSGPYYGYTF.

V usage is TRBV7-9 and J usage is TRBJ1-5, with TRBD1 matching over 10 bases. Germline V gene data show CDR1 as SEHNR and CDR2 as FQNEAQ (reference sequence). This CDR3 contains 17 residues. J lost 4 bases, V lost 5 bases, and 11 bases had no gene match. The CDR3 loop is CASSSGVGQGKNQPQHF. CDR3 in DNA: TGTGCCAGCAGCAGTGGGGTGGGACAGGGGAAGAATCAGCCCCAGCATTTT.

Here the CDR3 DNA reads TGTGCCAGCAGCTTGGTGAGCGGGGGGAAACCTGAGCAGTTCTTC. This translates into CASSLVSGGKPEQFF. The chain employs TRBV5-6 and TRBJ2-1; 9 bases line up with TRBD2. V was pared by 0 bases and J by 9 bases, with 7 bases of the junction left unmatched. The germline gives CDR1 SGHDT, CDR2 YYEEEE. The CDR3 covers 15 residues.

The rearrangement joins TRBV9 to TRBJ2-1, with 9 nucleotides matching TRBD1. This CDR3 spans 16 amino acids. The trim removed 0 bases at V and 7 bases at J, leaving 8 bases unmatched. Germline CDR1 and CDR2: SGDLS and YYNGEE. This chain's CDR3 is CASSVAGTGSLNEQFF. The CDR3 bases are TGTGCCAGCAGCGTAGCCGGGACAGGGTCTCTAAATGAGCAGTTCTTC.

The V call is TRBV5-1, the J call TRBJ2-3; D remains unclear. The germline V gene has CDR1 SGHRS and CDR2 YFSETQ. This CDR3 is built from 15 residues. Trimming removed 3 bases at V and 0 bases at J, with 11 bases between. For the CDR3, the DNA is TGCGCCAGCAGCTGGGCCCCAGGAAGCACAGATACGCAGTATTTT. Amino acid sequence: CASSWAPGSTDTQYF.

This clone was seen a single time. The V and J genes are TRBV18 and TRBJ1-5; 11 bases fit TRBD1. Germline V lookup: CDR1 KGHSH, CDR2 LQKENI. J was trimmed by 3 bases and V by 3 bases; bases with no gene match: 4. CDR3 length: 16 residues. CDR3 DNA sequence: TGTGCCAGCTCACCTAGGGGACAGGGGGACAATCAGCCCCAGCATTTT. It is translated as CASSPRGQGDNQPQHF.

This chain links TRBV28 with TRBJ1-4, with no clear D. The CDR3 has 12 amino acids. The germline V gene encodes CDR1 MDHEN and CDR2 SYDVKM. The CDR3 spells CVTGSTNEKLFF. The CDR3 nucleotides are TGTGTCACGGGGTCAACTAATGAAAAACTGTTTTTT.

This clone showed up just once. The CDR3 bases are TGTGCCAGCAGCGTAGCCCATAGCGGGGGGGTCTCCTACAATGAGCAGTTCTTC. Residues: CASSVAHSGGVSYNEQFF. The V gene is TRBV9, the J gene TRBJ2-1; 11 positions agree with TRBD2. CDR1 is SGDLS and CDR2 is YYNGEE in the germline V gene. The CDR3 is 18 amino acids. Unmatched junction bases numbered 5, after V lost 0 bases and J lost 0 bases.

The genes are TRBV28 and TRBJ2-4; D remains unclear. The CDR3 extends over 14 amino acids. V was trimmed by 2 bases and J by 4 bases, leaving 9 bases between them. Looked up from germline, CDR1 is MDHEN and CDR2 is SYDVKM. Written as DNA, the CDR3 is TGTGCCAGCAGTTTAAAGGAGCTGAAAAACATTCAGTACTTC. Translated: CASSLKELKNIQYF.

The chain uses TRBV28 and TRBJ1-5; D remains unclear. Germline CDR1 MDHEN, CDR2 SYDVKM. The CDR3 loop spans 16 amino acids. V dropped 3 bases and J dropped 7 bases, with 19 bases sitting between them. The DNA of the CDR3 is TGTGCCAGCAGTTTTTATTCCCCCCGACGAGGACAGCCCCAGCATTTT. Translated, it gives CASSFYSPRRGQPQHF.

V gene TRBV19 combines with J gene TRBJ2-2; possibly TRBD2 for D (5 bases). V gave up 5 bases and J gave up 6 bases, with 10 bases separating them. In germline, CDR1 is LNHDA, CDR2 SQIVND (reference sequence). This CDR3 has 13 amino acids. The CDR3: CASSADGAGELFF. CDR3 in DNA: TGTGCCAGTAGTGCAGACGGGGCCGGGGAGCTGTTTTTT. Full variable domain (outside the CDR3, taken from reference TRBV19 and TRBJ2-2): DGGITQSPKYLFRKEGQNVTLSCEQNLNHDAMYWYRQDPGQGLRLIYYSQIVNDFQKGDIAEGYSVSREKKESFPLTVTSAQKNPTAFYLCASSADGAGELFFGEGSRLTVL.

The chain is built from TRBV7-2 and TRBJ1-1; TRBD1 matches at 7 bases. V trimming: 4 bases; J trimming: 0 bases; junction bases outside the gene matches: 11. The CDR3 covers 17 residues. Germline CDR1 SGHTA, CDR2 FQGNSA. The CDR3 loop reads CASSSVLDRDMNTEAFF. The CDR3 nucleotides read TGTGCCAGCAGCTCGGTACTAGACAGGGACATGAACACTGAAGCTTTCTTT.

This sequence joins TRBV4-1 and TRBJ1-3, with D maybe TRBD1 (5 bases). CDR3 length equals 15 residues. V dropped 1 base and J dropped 4 bases, with 11 bases sitting between them. CDR1 MGHRA and CDR2 YSYEKL come from the germline V gene. CDR3 sequence reads: CASSQVGGTGNTIYF. CDR3 sequence (DNA): TGCGCCAGCAGCCAAGTTGGAGGGACCGGAAACACCATATATTTT.

CDR3 region: CASSLRGAGETQYF. CDR3 nucleotide sequence: TGTGCCAGCAGCTTGCGGGGGGCCGGGGAGACCCAGTACTTC. This chain joins TRBV9 and TRBJ2-5; the match to TRBD2 covers 8 bases. Germline CDR1 is SGDLS and CDR2 is YYNGEE. Trimming removed 4 bases from V and 5 bases from J; junction bases left unmatched: 7. The CDR3 loop spans 14 amino acids.

The sample holds one count of this clone. The V call is TRBV7-2, the J call TRBJ1-1, with TRBD1 identical over 8 bases. Germline lookup yields CDR1 SGHTA and CDR2 FQGNSA. Unmatched junction bases numbered 7, after V lost 2 bases and J lost 11 bases. CDR3 length: 13 amino acids. The CDR3 spells CASSLRQGSKAFF. The DNA of the CDR3 is TGTGCCAGCAGCTTAAGACAGGGGAGCAAGGCTTTCTTT.

The table lists this clone with a few counts. This chain connects TRBV6-5 to TRBJ2-7; D possibly corresponds to TRBD1 (5 bases). Germline CDR1 is MNHEY and CDR2 is SVGAGI. Trimming pared 6 bases from V and 0 bases from J, leaving 15 bases between. CDR3 length: 15 amino acids. The CDR3 loop reads CASSQLRRASYEQYF. The CDR3 DNA follows: TGTGCCAGCAGCCAACTCCGCAGGGCCTCCTACGAGCAGTACTTC.

This clone came up once. Germline is not matched at one junction end, which may reflect a read error. The genes are TRBV7-9 and TRBJ2-7, with 10 nucleotides matching TRBD2. From germline, CDR1 is SEHNR and CDR2 FQNEAQ (reference sequence). The CDR3 is 16 residues long. The CDR3 loop reads CSSSFSSSGGYYEQYF. The CDR3 nucleotides are TGTTCCAGCAGCTTCTCTTCTAGCGGGGGATACTACGAGCAGTACTTC. Supplemented by reference TRBV7-9 and TRBJ2-7, the full variable domain reads DTGVSQNPRHKITKRGQNVTFRCDPISEHNRLYWYRQTLGQGPEFLTYFQNEAQLEKSRLLSDRFSAERPKGSFSTLEIQRTEQGDSAMYLCSSSFSSSGGYYEQYFGPGTRLTVT.

This clone was counted only a few times. The rearrangement uses TRBV27 and TRBJ1-2, with D perhaps TRBD1 (6 bases). The germline gives CDR1 MNHEY, CDR2 SMNVEV (reference sequence). The CDR3 extends over 13 amino acids. The V end was cut by 4 bases, the J end by 3 bases, with 9 bases between. The CDR3: CASSSRTDYGYTF. CDR3 nucleotide sequence: TGTGCCAGCAGTTCCCGGACAGACTATGGCTACACCTTC.

This clone was seen only once. V and J are TRBV19 and TRBJ2-2; no clear D. The V and J ends lost 0 bases and 5 bases respectively, with 13 bases between them. This CDR3 spans 16 amino acids. The germline gives CDR1 LNHDA, CDR2 SQIVND (reference sequence). The CDR3 region has the DNA TGTGCCAGTAGTATAGATGCCGGCAGGTATACCGGGGAGCTGTTTTTT. Amino acids: CASSIDAGRYTGELFF.

This chain joins TRBV30 and TRBJ2-5; no clear D gene. The CDR3 is made up of 13 amino acids. The ends were cut back, 1 base at V and 1 base at J, with 7 bases in the middle. Germline loops: CDR1 GTSNPN, CDR2 SVGIG (reference sequence). CDR3 amino acids: CAWSAASQETQYF. The CDR3, as DNA: TGTGCCTGGAGTGCTGCTAGCCAAGAGACCCAGTACTTC. The variable domain in full, completed from reference TRBV30 and TRBJ2-5, reads SQTIHQWPATLVQPVGSPLSLECTVEGTSNPNLYWYRQAAGRGLQLLFYSVGIGQISSEVPQNLSASRPQDRQFILSSKKLLLSDSGFYLCAWSAASQETQYFGPGTRLLVL.

V is TRBV10-3 and J is TRBJ2-5; D is possibly TRBD2 (5 bases). Germline V gene sequence: CDR1 ENHRY, CDR2 SYGVKD. The CDR3 loop spans 13 amino acids. V lost 6 bases to trimming and J lost 5 bases, with 13 bases between them. The CDR3 spells CAISPGLWETQYF. DNA of the CDR3: TGTGCCATCAGCCCGGGGTTGTGGGAGACCCAGTACTTC.

CDR3 sequence (DNA): TGCGCCAGCAGTGAGGTTCGGACTATCTCCTACAATGAGCAGTTCTTC. It yields the protein CASSEVRTISYNEQFF. The chain links TRBV10-1 to TRBJ2-1; D perhaps matches TRBD2 (6 bases). The CDR3 loop spans 16 amino acids. CDR1 is WNHNN, CDR2 SYGVQD, per germline (reference sequence). V was cut by 2 bases and J by 0 bases, with 11 bases left in between.

CDR3 in amino acids: CASSSRAGRREQYF. CDR3 sequence (DNA): TGTGCCAGCAGCTCCCGGGCGGGGAGACGCGAGCAGTACTTC. This sequence joins TRBV5-6 and TRBJ2-7; tentatively, D is TRBD2 (6 bases). Germline assignment: CDR1 SGHDT and CDR2 YYEEEE. The CDR3 is 14 amino acids. The V and J ends lost 3 bases and 6 bases respectively, with 16 bases between them. The complete variable domain, with remaining parts taken from reference TRBV5-6 and TRBJ2-7, reads DAGVTQSPTHLIKTRGQQVTLRCSPKSGHDTVSWYQQALGQGPQFIFQYYEEEERQRGNFPDRFSGHQFPNYSSELNVNALLLGDSALYLCASSSRAGRREQYFGPGTRLTVT.

The CDR3 DNA sequence: TGCGCCAGCAGCCAAGATGCCCCGAGGGAAGCTTTCTTT. Its translation: CASSQDAPREAFF. V is TRBV4-1 and J is TRBJ1-1, with D hard to call. With 0 bases removed from V and 8 bases from J, the gap between germline ends came to 10 bases. The CDR3 has 13 residues. Germline V gene lookup returns CDR1 MGHRA and CDR2 YSYEKL.

J is TRBJ2-7 and V is TRBV4-1, with 10 bases that match TRBD1. Germline V gene sequence: CDR1 MGHRA, CDR2 YSYEKL. Trimming removed 6 bases from V and 2 bases from J; junction bases left unmatched: 7. The CDR3 runs to 15 residues. CDR3 in amino acids: CASSFGQGDTYEQYF. CDR3 DNA sequence: TGCGCCAGCAGTTTCGGACAGGGGGATACCTACGAGCAGTACTTC.

This clone was counted a few times. The J gene is TRBJ1-2, the V gene TRBV2, with 11 bases aligning to TRBD1. The V gene end was trimmed by 3 bases and the J gene end by 4 bases; junction bases not matched to a gene: 4. CDR3 length: 15 amino acids. The V gene's germline CDR1 is SNHLY and CDR2 FYNNEI. Here the CDR3 DNA reads TGTGCCAGCAGTGAGGGACAGGGGGTGCTCTATGGCTACACCTTC. As protein: CASSEGQGVLYGYTF.

V usage is TRBV10-3 and J usage is TRBJ2-5, with 10 bases matching TRBD2. Germline CDR1 and CDR2: ENHRY and SYGVKD. The CDR3 is made up of 15 amino acids. Unmatched junction bases numbered 9, after V lost 6 bases and J lost 5 bases. The CDR3 nucleotides read TGTGCCATCAGGCGCAGCGGGAGGGGGACGGAGACCCAGTACTTC. This encodes CAIRRSGRGTETQYF.

The chain joins TRBV30 to TRBJ2-7, with D unresolved. CDR3 length: 14 amino acids. Trimming pared 3 bases from V and 2 bases from J, leaving 14 bases between. Looked up from germline, CDR1 is GTSNPN and CDR2 is SVGIG (reference sequence). CDR3: CAWRVAGNTYEQYF. The CDR3 DNA reads as TGTGCCTGGAGGGTCGCAGGAAACACCTACGAGCAGTACTTC.

CDR3 residues: CASSPGTSGGGTQYF. The CDR3 coding sequence is TGTGCCAGCAGCCCCGGGACTAGCGGCGGCGGTACGCAGTATTTT. This chain uses TRBV27 with TRBJ2-3; TRBD2 agrees at 11 bases. J gave up 8 bases and V 6 bases, and 10 bases lay outside the gene matches. Germline CDR1 is MNHEY and CDR2 is SMNVEV (reference sequence). The length of the CDR3 is 15 residues.

This clone was detected only a few times. DNA of the CDR3: TGTGCCAGCAGTTGGAGCTCTGGAAACACCATATATTTT. Protein product: CASSWSSGNTIYF. V is TRBV28 and J is TRBJ1-3; no firm D call. Germline CDR1 MDHEN, CDR2 SYDVKM. Trimming stripped 4 bases from V and 0 bases from J, with 4 bases between. There are 13 residues in the CDR3.